This record looks at one TCR beta chain sequence and its context. Its antigen is not identified. This specimen comes from a study of cytomegalovirus exposure and HLA in healthy donors. Primers included in the PCR were 60 Vbeta and 13 Jbeta primers. The method was immunoSEQ multiplex PCR; TCRdb's version includes in-frame clones alone and lacks a portion of them. The profile shows under 300,000 clones, about 93% of them singletons. It was healthy bone marrow donors who served as donors. Study-wide findings and caveats: The study put about 180 TCR beta chains on its list as cytomegalovirus-associated. More clonal expansion characterized HLA-associated TCR beta chains than equally common others in a later analysis.

The TCR comes from a girl aged 2 to 10 in good health and CMV-seronegative. Sequencing was done on a sample of PBMCs.

CDR3 region: CASRQTNTGELFF. CDR3 nucleotide sequence: TGTGCCAGTCGACAGACTAACACCGGGGAGCTGTTTTTT. The chain is built from TRBV27 and TRBJ2-2, with a tentative D call TRBD1 (5 bases). The CDR3 runs to 13 residues. CDR1 MNHEY and CDR2 SMNVEV come from the germline V gene (reference sequence). V gave up 9 bases and J gave up 2 bases, with 10 bases separating them.